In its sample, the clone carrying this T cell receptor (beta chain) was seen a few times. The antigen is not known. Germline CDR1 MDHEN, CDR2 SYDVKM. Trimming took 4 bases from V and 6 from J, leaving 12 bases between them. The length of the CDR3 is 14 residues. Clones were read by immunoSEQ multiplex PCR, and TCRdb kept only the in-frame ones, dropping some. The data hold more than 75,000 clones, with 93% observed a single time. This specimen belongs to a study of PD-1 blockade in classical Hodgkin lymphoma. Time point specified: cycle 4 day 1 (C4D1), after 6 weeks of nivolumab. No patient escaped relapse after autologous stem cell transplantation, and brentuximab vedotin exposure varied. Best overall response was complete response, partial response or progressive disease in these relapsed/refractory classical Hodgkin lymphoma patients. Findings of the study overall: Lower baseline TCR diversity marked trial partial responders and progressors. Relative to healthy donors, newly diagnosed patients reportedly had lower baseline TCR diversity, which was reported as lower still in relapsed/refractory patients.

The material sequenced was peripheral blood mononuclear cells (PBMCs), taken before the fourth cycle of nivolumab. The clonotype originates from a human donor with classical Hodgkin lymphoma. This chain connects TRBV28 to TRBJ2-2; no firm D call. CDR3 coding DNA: TGTGCCAGCAGTTCAGTAAAGCTGGCCGGGGAGCTGTTTTTT. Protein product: CASSSVKLAGELFF.